This T cell receptor (beta chain) was recorded in a study of cytomegalovirus exposure and HLA in healthy donors. Broader study findings: Earlier findings revealed that most TCR beta V segments proved productive either about 90% or about 30% of the time. Upon later analysis, HLA-associated TCR beta chains proved more clonally expanded than other, equally common chains.

CDR1 is SEHNR, CDR2 FQNEAQ, per germline (reference sequence). The length of the CDR3 is 16 residues. J was trimmed by 1 base and V by 5 bases; bases with no gene match: 8. This clone was recorded only once. Its antigen is not known. Researchers ran the PCR with 60 Vbeta and 13 Jbeta primers. Profiled with immunoSEQ multiplex PCR; TCRdb holds only in-frame clones, not every one. Seen here are 160,000 or so clones, about 72% observed once, and the top ten hold roughly 2.1%. Sequencing input: PBMCs. The chain is built from TRBV7-9 and TRBJ2-7; 10 bases fit TRBD1. This TCR was sampled from a man aged 50-60 years in good health and CMV-seropositive. In DNA, the CDR3 is TGTGCCAGCAGCCGACAGGGGGCGAAAGGGTCCTACGAGCAGTACTTC. This codes for CASSRQGAKGSYEQYF. Full variable domain (rest looked up from reference TRBV7-9 and TRBJ2-7): DTGVSQNPRHKITKRGQNVTFRCDPISEHNRLYWYRQTLGQGPEFLTYFQNEAQLEKSRLLSDRFSAERPKGSFSTLEIQRTEQGDSAMYLCASSRQGAKGSYEQYFGPGTRLTVT.